The sequence of this T cell receptor (beta chain) was determined in a study of cytomegalovirus exposure and HLA in healthy donors (dated by TCRdb to 2017 to 2019). With respect to the entire study: In an earlier analysis of under 750 of the donors, about 270 Gb of sequence data and 90 million to 130 million unique TCR beta sequences from about 179 million T cells were reported. Every discovery cohort repertoire had been produced on one sequencing platform. An earlier analysis of 587 of the donors used high-throughput TCR beta sequencing to judge whether each TCR beta V gene segment behaved as functional or pseudogenic. Donor age, sex, ethnicity and CMV serostatus were compiled together with the repertoire data. Roughly five DR-DQ haplotypes were handled as single units for association and clustering, since linkage in the cohort was strong. Among around 400 genotyped donors of the cohort, an average of roughly 240,000 unique TCR beta nucleotide sequences were sequenced per donor, around a sixth of them non-productive. High-throughput TCR immunosequencing, statistical association of individual TCRs with disease status, and machine learning were combined to predict cytomegalovirus infection status. An early release that covered about 600 HLA-typed donors contained approximately 300 gigabases of sequencing data and about 84 million unique TCR sequences. The number of typed donors differed by locus: roughly 629-640 for A, B, C, DRB1 and DQB1; some 500 for DQA1; some 590 for DPA1; and about 450 for DPB1. Genome-wide SNP genotypes for about 60% of the roughly 670 donors were used in a later genetic analysis, which treated that subset as a discovery cohort. HLA typing included class I and class II loci at four-digit resolution. The study was designed to test whether signatures of past pathogen exposure could be identified by cataloging public T cell receptors. Rather than drawing on any new phenotypic data, the later analysis identified candidate immune exposures from TCR beta sequences and the way those sequences occurred across donors. The T cell repertoires of some 670 subjects were profiled by immunosequencing and related to cytomegalovirus serostatus. In a later analysis, previously published TCR beta repertoires from 600 to 850 donors were re-analyzed and high-resolution HLA genotyping was added so that TCR occurrence patterns could be studied. Of the roughly 400 genotyped donors, approximately 80% fell in the genetic ancestry cluster associated with self-reported Caucasian donors. Besides the first cohort of around 670 subjects, a separate validation cohort made up of over 100 different subjects was used. What the authors observed across the whole study: An association between a missense DCLRE1C variant and V-gene and J-gene trimming of TCR beta chains was found in a later genetic analysis and replicated in an independent cohort. A total of 164 TCR beta chains were listed by the study as associated with cytomegalovirus. Because counts were too low, seventeen rarely observed V segments, including chromosome 9 orphons, were excluded from the earlier analysis of fewer than 650 of the donors. In vitro tests confirmed that a few of the cytomegalovirus-associated TCR beta chains recognize cytomegalovirus antigens. In a later analysis, HLA-associated TCR beta chains were found to be more clonally expanded and to have lower generation probabilities than equally common non-associated chains. In an earlier analysis of 500 to 650 of the donors, most TCR beta V segments appeared in productive rearrangements about 87% or about 30% of the time, broadly matching IMGT annotations. In a later analysis, some 17,000 TCR beta sequences were associated with specific HLA alleles at a false discovery rate of 0.05. A further reported finding was that TCR beta sequences accurately predicted the HLA-A and HLA-B alleles for most subjects in the first cohort. In this cohort, only TCR beta chains were sequenced, and detectable features were limited by the absence of alpha or paired-chain data. Most TCR sequences were observed very rarely across donors, whereas some public TCRs were present in many individuals. In a later analysis, TCR association rates were found to vary across HLA loci, with the most associated TCRs seen for DRB1 alleles and the fewest for HLA-C alleles. The authors suggested that the approach could potentially be generalized to other disease states and immunological phenotypes. Sequencing depth was assumed to be roughly uniform across donors in the presence/absence analyses, though that assumption may not hold. Immune exposure information for the cohort was limited to CMV serostatus. A group of highly shared sequence variants was considered likely to be a technical artifact of the sequencing pipeline. Some IMGT-functional V segments, including TRBV6-2 and TRBV6-3, could not be told apart with the 87-base-pair reads, so those segments were excluded. In a later analysis, several top co-occurrence clusters were reported to appear linked to parvovirus B19, influenza, CMV and Epstein-Barr virus. A later genetic analysis reported fewer N-insertions in productive TCRs among donors in an Asian-associated ancestry cluster than the roughly 700-donor mean. Because HLA typing was missing for some donors at each locus, association tests included only the typed subset. When HLA alleles, especially DR and DQ, strongly co-occurred, TCR associations were difficult to assign to individual alleles. In a later analysis, most CMV-associated TCR beta chains were found to appear HLA-restricted, with HLA associations seemingly driven largely by CMV exposure. The classifier was reported to diagnose cytomegalovirus status with high specificity and sensitivity in both the original and validation cohorts. Correlated functional status among segregating V segments might reflect linkage disequilibrium, but an unknown experimental factor could not be ruled out.

Counted from cysteine to phenylalanine, this CDR3 has 14 amino acids. The only DNA kept is the CDR3, 42 bases in frame from the first base. The germline V gene supplies CDR1 SGHTA and CDR2 FQGNSA. Concerning this clone: This clone's antigen is unknown. One base away there is no much larger clone; base qualities are not given.

The cohort consisted of 600 to 700 healthy bone marrow donors. At the time of sampling, every cohort member was nominally healthy, though immune exposures that went unrecorded were likely present. The donor was CMV seronegative and was included in the group of 352 seronegative cohort members. Each donor provided a peripheral blood sample, and peripheral blood mononuclear cells were used for TCR beta sequencing. The Qiagen DNeasy Blood Extraction Kit was used to extract genomic DNA from the blood cell samples. Library preparation used the immunoSEQ multiplex PCR assay. For the multiplex PCR, a mixture combining 60 forward primers for TCR Vbeta segments and 13 reverse primers for TCR Jbeta segments was used. Amplification of the CDR3 region of rearranged TCR beta genes was performed with a multiplex PCR assay on genomic DNA. The amplified TCR beta libraries were sequenced on the Illumina HiSeq System as 87-base-pair reads. In the original analysis: Across the 500 to 850 repertoires, a later analysis counted tens of millions of unique TCR beta chains, around 11 million of which were shared by at least two donors. Raw reads were error-corrected and collapsed into unique sequences with a nearest-neighbor algorithm that merged closely related sequences to remove PCR and sequencing errors. Alignment of CDR3 sequences to IMGT reference sequences was used to assign V, D and J gene segments. Each retained sequence needed at least a six-nucleotide match to both a V gene segment and a J gene segment. Rearrangements were called productive when the CDR3 lacked stop codons and stayed in frame with V and J; all others were non-productive. Following IMGT convention, CDR3 was defined as the stretch from the second conserved V-encoded cysteine to the conserved J-encoded phenylalanine. Sequences without an unambiguous match to a single V gene segment were excluded from the earlier analysis of approximately 600 of the donors. In an earlier analysis of approximately 590 of the donors, V segments were called functional above 56.7% productive rearrangements and were called segregating when the between-donor standard deviation exceeded 5%. A statistical classification framework was built for diagnosing cytomegalovirus status from the catalog of TCR beta chain sequences. A later analysis assigned V and J genes by comparing TCR nucleotide sequences with IMGT/GENE-DB human TR gene sequences. A later analysis assigned CDR3 sequences and most-parsimonious VDJ recombination scenarios with the TCRdist pipeline. In a later analysis, each TCR beta chain was defined by its CDR3 amino acid sequence together with its V-gene family, and reads without a unique V-gene family were excluded. In a later analysis, a few hundred highly shared, low-generation-probability nucleotide sequences were removed to address suspected cross-contamination and a sequencing artifact. For each public chain, a later analysis derived a clonal expansion index from normalized ranks of inferred template counts within each repertoire. Generation probabilities in a later analysis came from a VDJ recombination model fitted to out-of-frame rearrangements, and those results were checked against IGoR. A later analysis scored TCR-TCR, TCR-HLA and TCR-CMV co-occurrence with hypergeometric tests, applying a repertoire-size bias correction to TCR pairs. To estimate false discovery rates, a later analysis permuted the HLA or CMV assignments 20 times. In a later analysis, co-occurring TCRs were grouped using DBSCAN, and TCRdist sequence similarity was added for clustering within HLA-allele-positive subsets. Repertoires with fewer than 30,000 or more than 120,000 public chains, plus five repertoires with anomalous nucleotide sharing, were excluded from co-occurrence clustering. TCRdb carries this immuneACCESS record with in-frame sequences only. Its versions omit some clonotypes, under half of them owing to an unresolved V gene in the studies checked, with the rest unexplained. D and trimming were read from the DNA, whereas the V and J calls and clone size are those reported in that table. The sample includes fewer than 80,000 clones, with less than 85% observed a single time. In total, the top ten clones hold 5% to 6.5% of the sample.

The receptor was isolated from a woman between 25 and 40 years old in good health and CMV-seronegative. The receptor chain draws on TRBV7-2 and TRBJ2-5; a confident D gene designation cannot be given. Judging by the DNA end, TRBJ2-7 fits better; the J call may be wrong. The sequenced sample consisted of PBMCs. The DNA sequence is TGTGCCAGCAGCCTAGATAACGACTGGGGCGAGCAGTACTTC. It specifies CASSLDNDWGEQYF.